This T cell receptor (beta chain) emerged from a study of graft-versus-host responses after intestinal transplantation. General study findings and limits: When patients had graft-donor T cell macrochimerism, their allografts held high graft-versus-host to host-versus-graft clonal ratios. Investigators detected GvH clones in recipient marrow, with some emerging earlier in ileum or blood.

Each mixed lymphocyte reaction held around 200,000 CFSE-labeled responders and around 200,000 irradiated violet-dye-labeled stimulators. Responder CD3+CD4+ and CD3+CD8+ cells that were proliferating and CFSE-low were sorted after the reaction. Deletions cut 2 bases from V and 6 bases from J, with 10 bases between. The germline V gene has CDR1 WSHSY and CDR2 SAAADI. The CDR3 has 14 amino acids. The table lists this clone with a few counts. Clones were read by immunoSEQ multiplex PCR, and TCRdb kept only the in-frame ones, dropping some. This table has 20,000 or so clones, 33% appearing once. Sequencing used alloreactive CD8+ T cells from a mixed lymphocyte reaction culture, obtained before intestinal transplant. Specified subset: CFSE-low proliferating T cells sorted from roughly six-day pre-transplant mixed lymphocyte reaction (GvH or HvG direction). This receptor was obtained from a human patient who received an intestinal transplant. The chain uses TRBV10-2 and TRBJ2-2; D ambiguous. CDR3 sequence reads: CASSEPRGPGELFF. The CDR3 bases are TGCGCCAGCAGTGAGCCGAGAGGTCCCGGGGAGCTGTTTTTT.